This T cell receptor (beta chain) is drawn from a study of CD8 T cells in ankylosing spondylitis. Quantitative 5'-RACE with molecular barcodes was used to make the TCR beta libraries. From the 5' RACE reads, TCRdb called clonotypes with MiXCR, one entry per CDR3 protein. The sample has 150,000 to 200,000 distinct CDR3 sequences; about an eighth are singletons. General study points: A TCR beta motif made of fewer than 10 highly homologous variants seemed typical of ankylosing spondylitis blood. In the blood and synovial fluid of reactive arthritis, some motif variants had been previously reported. Disease-linked clones were found to be CD8+ and relatively rare in peripheral blood.

As to this clonotype: What it recognizes is unknown. This could be a read error, since a much larger clone is one nucleotide away.

Germline CDR1 DFQATT, CDR2 SNEGSKA (reference sequence). The CDR3 is 15 residues long. The source of this sequence is a female donor with ankylosing spondylitis or in good health (not recorded which). The chain recombines TRBV20-1 with TRBJ2-1, with D unresolved. The source material was blood, either unsorted or a sorted T cell fraction (not recorded which). In DNA, the CDR3 is TGCAGTGCTAGATTGGAAGACCACTCCTACAATGCGCAGTTCTTC. Its protein is CSARLEDHSYNAQFF.